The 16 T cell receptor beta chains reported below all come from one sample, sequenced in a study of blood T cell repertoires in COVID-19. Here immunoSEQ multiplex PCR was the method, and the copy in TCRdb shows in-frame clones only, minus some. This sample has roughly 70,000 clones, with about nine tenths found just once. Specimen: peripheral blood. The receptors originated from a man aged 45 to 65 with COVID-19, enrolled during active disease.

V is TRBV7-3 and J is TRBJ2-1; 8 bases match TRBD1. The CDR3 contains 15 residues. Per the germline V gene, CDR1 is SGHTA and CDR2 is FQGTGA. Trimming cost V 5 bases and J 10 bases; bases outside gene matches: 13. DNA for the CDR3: TGTGCCAGCAGCCCTACGGACAGGGCGGTCGGGGAGCAGTTCTTC. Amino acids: CASSPTDRAVGEQFF.

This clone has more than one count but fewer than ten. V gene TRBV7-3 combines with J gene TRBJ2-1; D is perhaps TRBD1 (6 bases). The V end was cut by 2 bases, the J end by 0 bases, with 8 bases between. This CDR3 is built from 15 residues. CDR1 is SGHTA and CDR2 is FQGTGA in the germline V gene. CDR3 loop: CASSLQGSSYNEQFF. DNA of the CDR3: TGTGCCAGCAGCTTACAGGGGAGCTCCTACAATGAGCAGTTCTTC.

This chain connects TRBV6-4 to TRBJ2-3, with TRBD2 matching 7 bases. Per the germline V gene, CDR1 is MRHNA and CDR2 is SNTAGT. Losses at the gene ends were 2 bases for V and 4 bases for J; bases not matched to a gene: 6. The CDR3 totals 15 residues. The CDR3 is CASSDRAGEADTQYF. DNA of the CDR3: TGTGCCAGCAGTGACAGGGCGGGAGAGGCAGATACGCAGTATTTT.

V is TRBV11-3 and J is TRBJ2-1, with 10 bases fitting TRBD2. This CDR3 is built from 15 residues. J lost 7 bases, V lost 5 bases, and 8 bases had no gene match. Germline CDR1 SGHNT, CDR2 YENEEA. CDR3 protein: CASSPRTSGPNEQFF. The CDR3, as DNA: TGTGCCAGCAGCCCAAGGACTAGCGGACCAAATGAGCAGTTCTTC. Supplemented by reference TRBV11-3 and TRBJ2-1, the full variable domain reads EAGVVQSPRYKIIEKKQPVAFWCNPISGHNTLYWYLQNLGQGPELLIRYENEEAVDDSQLPKDRFSAERLKGVDSTLKIQPAELGDSAVYLCASSPRTSGPNEQFFGPGTRLTVL.

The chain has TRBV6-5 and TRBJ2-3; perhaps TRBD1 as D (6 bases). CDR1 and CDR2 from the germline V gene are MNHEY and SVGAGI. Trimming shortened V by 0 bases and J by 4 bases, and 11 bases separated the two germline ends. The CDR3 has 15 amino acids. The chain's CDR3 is CASSYSLRGPDTQYF. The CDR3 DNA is TGTGCCAGCAGTTACTCTCTCAGGGGACCAGATACGCAGTATTTT.

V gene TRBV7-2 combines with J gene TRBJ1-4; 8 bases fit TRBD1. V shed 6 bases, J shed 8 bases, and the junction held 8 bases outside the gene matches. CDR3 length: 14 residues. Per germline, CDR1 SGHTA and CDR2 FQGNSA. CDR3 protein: CASSSPQGGEKLFF. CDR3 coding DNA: TGTGCCAGCAGTTCGCCACAGGGGGGCGAAAAACTGTTTTTT. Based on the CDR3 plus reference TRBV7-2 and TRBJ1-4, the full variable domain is GAGVSQSPSNKVTEKGKDVELRCDPISGHTALYWYRQSLGQGLEFLIYFQGNSAPDKSGLPSDRFSAERTGGSVSTLTIQRTQQEDSAVYLCASSSPQGGEKLFFGSGTQLSVL.

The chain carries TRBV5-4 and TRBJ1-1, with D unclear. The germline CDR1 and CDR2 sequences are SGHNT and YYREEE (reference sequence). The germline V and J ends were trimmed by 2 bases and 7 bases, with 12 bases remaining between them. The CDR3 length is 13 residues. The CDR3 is CASSFPFGSEAFF. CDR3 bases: TGTGCCAGCAGCTTCCCGTTCGGGAGTGAAGCTTTCTTT.

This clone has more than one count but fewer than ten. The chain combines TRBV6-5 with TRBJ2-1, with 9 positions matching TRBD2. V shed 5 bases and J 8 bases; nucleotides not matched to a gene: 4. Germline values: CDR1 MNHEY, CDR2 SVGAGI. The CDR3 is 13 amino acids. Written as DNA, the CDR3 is TGTGCCAGCAGTCTTAGCGGGAGCTATGAGCAGTTCTTC. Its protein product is CASSLSGSYEQFF.

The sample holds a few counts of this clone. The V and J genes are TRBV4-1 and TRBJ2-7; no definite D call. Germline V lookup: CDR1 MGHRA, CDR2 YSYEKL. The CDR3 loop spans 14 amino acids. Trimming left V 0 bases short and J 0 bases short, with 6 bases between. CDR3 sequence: CASSQDPSSYEQYF. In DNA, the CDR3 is TGCGCCAGCAGCCAAGATCCTAGCTCCTACGAGCAGTACTTC.

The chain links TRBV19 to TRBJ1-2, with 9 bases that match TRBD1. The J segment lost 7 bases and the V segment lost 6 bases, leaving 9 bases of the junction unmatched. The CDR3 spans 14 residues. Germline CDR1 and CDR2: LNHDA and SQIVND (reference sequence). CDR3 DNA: TGTGCCAGTAGCACCGGGACAGGGAAGAGTGGCTACACCTTC. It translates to CASSTGTGKSGYTF.

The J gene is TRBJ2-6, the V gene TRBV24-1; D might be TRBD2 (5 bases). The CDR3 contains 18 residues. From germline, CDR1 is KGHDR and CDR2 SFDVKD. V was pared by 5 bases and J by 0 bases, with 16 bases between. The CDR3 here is CATSGRRATNSGANVLTF. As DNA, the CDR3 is TGTGCCACCAGTGGACGGCGGGCTACTAACTCTGGGGCCAACGTCCTGACTTTC.

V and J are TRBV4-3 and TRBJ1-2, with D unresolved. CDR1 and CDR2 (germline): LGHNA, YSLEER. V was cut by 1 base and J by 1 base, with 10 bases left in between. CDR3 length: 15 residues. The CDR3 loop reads CASSQVLAVNYGYTF. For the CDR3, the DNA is TGCGCCAGCAGCCAAGTGTTGGCCGTTAACTATGGCTACACCTTC.

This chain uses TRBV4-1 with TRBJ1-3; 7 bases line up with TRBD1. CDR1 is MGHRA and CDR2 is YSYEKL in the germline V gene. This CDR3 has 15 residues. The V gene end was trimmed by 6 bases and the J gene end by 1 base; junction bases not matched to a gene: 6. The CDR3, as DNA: TGCGCCAGCAGGCGGACAGGCGAGTCTGGAAACACCATATATTTT. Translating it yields CASRRTGESGNTIYF.

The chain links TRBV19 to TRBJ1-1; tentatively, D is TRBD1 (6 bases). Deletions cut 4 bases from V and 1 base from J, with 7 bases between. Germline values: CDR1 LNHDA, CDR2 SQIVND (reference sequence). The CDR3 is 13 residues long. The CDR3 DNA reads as TGTGCCAGTAGTAAGACAGGGAACACTGAAGCTTTCTTT. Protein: CASSKTGNTEAFF.

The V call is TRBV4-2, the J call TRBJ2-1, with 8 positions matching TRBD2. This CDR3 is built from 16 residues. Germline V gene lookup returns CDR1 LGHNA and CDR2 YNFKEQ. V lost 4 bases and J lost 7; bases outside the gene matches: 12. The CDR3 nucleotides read TGTGCCAGCAGCCCCCCAATCGGACTAGCTTCAAATGAGCAGTTCTTC. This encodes CASSPPIGLASNEQFF.

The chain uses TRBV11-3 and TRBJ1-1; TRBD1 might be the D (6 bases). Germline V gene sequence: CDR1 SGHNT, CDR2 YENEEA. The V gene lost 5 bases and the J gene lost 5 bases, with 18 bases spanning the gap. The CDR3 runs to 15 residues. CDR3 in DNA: TGTGCCAGCAGCCCGTCACAGGGAATGGGGACTGAAGCTTTCTTT. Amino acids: CASSPSQGMGTEAFF.